The 22 T cell receptor beta chains given below trace back to one sample, sequenced in a study of Tregs in tolerant kidney transplant recipients. Clones were sequenced by immunoSEQ multiplex PCR, and TCRdb holds only the in-frame ones, with some missing. The listing records about 48,000 clones. Sequencing was performed on CD4+ T cells from blood, taken before the transplant. The receptors were gathered from a human donor who received a combined kidney and bone marrow transplant.

As to this clone: With the read ending 3 residues before the CDR3 end, the germline J gene is used to fill in that end. This chain links TRBV7-6 with TRBJ1-1; 10 bases are a match to TRBD1. V gave up 5 bases and J gave up 1 base; unmatched junction bases: 7. CDR1 is SGHVS and CDR2 is FNYEAQ in the germline V gene. This CDR3 contains 16 residues. CDR3 residues: CASSRRQGATNTEAFF. The covered CDR3 bases are TGTGCCAGCAGCCGAAGACAGGGGGCGACGAACACTGAA.

Worth noting for this clone: The CDR3 end is not reached by the read, which stops 3 residues before it; the germline J gene fills it in. The rearrangement uses TRBV2 and TRBJ1-5; D is undetermined. Germline V gene sequence: CDR1 SNHLY, CDR2 FYNNEI. Deletions cut 4 bases from V and 5 bases from J, with 9 bases between. The CDR3 contains 13 residues. The part of the CDR3 DNA that was read is TGTGCCAGCAGTGCGGGGATTGATCAGCCC. Translating gives CASSAGIDQP. The whole CDR3 protein is CASSAGIDQPQHF.

As for this clone: The read gets to within 3 residues of the CDR3 end, and the germline J gene fills in the rest. This sequence joins TRBV6-1 and TRBJ2-1; D not resolved. The CDR3 is 16 amino acids. V gave up 1 base and J gave up 2 bases, with 12 bases separating them. Germline V gene data show CDR1 as MNHNS and CDR2 as SASEGT. CDR3 bases read: TGTGCCAGCAGTGAAGAGGAGCGTCCCCCCTACAATGAG. It specifies CASSEEERPPYNE. The CDR3, in full, reads CASSEEERPPYNEQFF.

CDR3 DNA, as far as it was read: TGTGCCAGCAGCTCGAGACTAGCGGGGCACTACGAG. This codes for CASSSRLAGHYE. The complete CDR3 reads CASSSRLAGHYEQYF. This rearrangement joins TRBV7-8 to TRBJ2-7, with 11 positions matching TRBD2. Read sequence stops 3 residues before the CDR3 end, and the germline J gene provides the missing end. This CDR3 is built from 15 residues. Trimming took 4 bases from V and 3 from J; bases not matched to a gene: 5. The germline V gene encodes CDR1 SGHVS and CDR2 FQNEAQ.

A remark on this clone: Read sequence stops 3 residues before the CDR3 end, and the germline J gene provides the missing end. The chain employs TRBV5-1 and TRBJ2-1; D might be TRBD1 (5 bases). The CDR3 is made up of 14 amino acids. Trimming took off 4 bases at V and 9 bases at J, with 17 bases between the two ends. Germline CDR1 and CDR2: SGHRS and YFSETQ. The DNA read from the CDR3 is TGCGCCAGCAGCACGGACGGCAGGGCCACTGAG. Translating it yields CASSTDGRATE. The CDR3 as a whole reads CASSTDGRATEQFF.

A note on this clone: Sequencing ends 3 residues short of the CDR3 end; the germline J gene provides the rest. The chain employs TRBV29-1 and TRBJ2-1, with 7 bases matching TRBD2. The ends lost 5 bases at V and 4 bases at J; junction bases unmatched: 5. Germline V CDR1 and CDR2: SQVTM, ANQGSEA. The CDR3 has 13 amino acids. The CDR3 DNA, read in part, is TGCAGCGTTACTAGCGAGCTATACAATGAG. This encodes CSVTSELYNE. The full CDR3 sequence reads CSVTSELYNEQFF.

With regard to this clone: From the germline J gene comes the end of the CDR3, since the read stops 3 residues before it. The chain couples TRBV7-2 to TRBJ2-6; D unresolved. With 4 bases removed from V and 2 bases from J, the gap between germline ends came to 6 bases. This CDR3 is built from 14 residues. Germline V gene data show CDR1 as SGHTA and CDR2 as FQGNSA. The sequenced CDR3 bases are TGTGCCAGCAGCTCCCCGGCTGGGGCCAACGTC. Encoded protein: CASSSPAGANV. The whole CDR3 protein reads CASSSPAGANVLTF.

The CDR3 DNA, read in part, is TGCAGTGCTAGAAATGGACAGAGCCAAGCCTATGGC. It encodes CSARNGQSQAYG. The entire CDR3 sequence reads CSARNGQSQAYGYTF. This chain connects TRBV20-1 to TRBJ1-2, with D perhaps TRBD1 (6 bases). The read falls 3 residues short of the CDR3 end, and the missing part is taken from the germline J gene. Per germline, CDR1 DFQATT and CDR2 SNEGSKA (reference sequence). The V gene lost 2 bases and the J gene lost 4 bases, with 17 bases spanning the gap. The CDR3 loop spans 15 amino acids.

In regard to this clone: Read coverage stops 3 residues before the CDR3 terminus; the germline J gene supplies the remainder. The rearrangement joins TRBV7-2 to TRBJ1-1, with TRBD1 matching over 8 bases. The V and J ends lost 1 base and 7 bases, in that order; junction bases with no gene match: 8. This CDR3 spans 15 amino acids. Germline V CDR1 and CDR2: SGHTA, FQGNSA. The sequenced part of the CDR3 DNA is TGTGCCAGCAGCTTAGTAGGCCCCGGGACAGGTGAA. This translates into CASSLVGPGTGE. The full CDR3 reads CASSLVGPGTGEAFF.

In regard to this clone: The read ends 3 residues before the CDR3 terminus; that terminus is restored from the germline J gene. This chain links TRBV2 with TRBJ2-5; possible D gene TRBD1, 5 bases. Between the trimmed V and J ends, which lost 7 bases and 5 bases, there was a span of 17 bases. The CDR3 length is 14 residues. Per germline, CDR1 SNHLY and CDR2 FYNNEI. The sequenced part of the CDR3 DNA is TGTGCCAGCAACGAGGCCCTCTGGGGCGAGACC. This encodes CASNEALWGET. The full CDR3 protein reads CASNEALWGETQYF.

Of note for this clone: The CDR3 extends 3 residues past the end of the read, so its final part is completed from the germline J gene. The rearrangement joins TRBV7-9 to TRBJ1-4, with no clear D. The germline V gene has CDR1 SEHNR and CDR2 FQNEAQ (reference sequence). V shed 1 base and J shed 8 bases, with 14 bases lying between them. The length of the CDR3 is 15 residues. CDR3 loop: CASSLGLVTEEKLFF. The covered CDR3 bases are TGTGCCAGCAGCTTAGGGCTAGTGACTGAGGAAAAA.

In regard to this clone: The read comes to an end 3 residues before the CDR3 does, leaving the germline J gene to fill in the end. The chain is built from TRBV7-2 and TRBJ2-7, with D unclear. V was clipped by 2 bases and J by 4 bases, with 12 bases between them. The CDR3 covers 14 residues. The germline gives CDR1 SGHTA, CDR2 FQGNSA. CDR3 loop: CASSLPERLYEQYF. The DNA read from the CDR3 is TGTGCCAGCAGCTTACCCGAACGGTTGTACGAG.

Concerning this clone itself: The DNA ends 3 residues before the CDR3 does, and the rest of the CDR3 is filled in from the germline J gene. The chain employs TRBV7-3 and TRBJ2-7; TRBD2 is a possible D gene (6 bases). The CDR3 runs 15 residues. Per germline, CDR1 SGHTA and CDR2 FQGTGA. Trimming stripped 0 bases from V and 4 bases from J, with 13 bases between. The CDR3 loop is CASSLTATSLYEQYF. The part of the CDR3 DNA that was read is TGTGCCAGCAGCTTAACGGCGACTAGTCTTTACGAG.

Partial CDR3 DNA: TGTGCCAGTACCCCAGTGGGGGCTGGTGAAAAA. It translates to CASTPVGAGEK. The CDR3, in full, reads CASTPVGAGEKLFF. This chain joins TRBV19 and TRBJ1-4; D might be TRBD1 (6 bases). The sequence runs out 3 residues before the end of the CDR3; the remainder is reconstructed from the germline J gene. Germline CDR1 and CDR2: LNHDA and SQIVND (reference sequence). Trimming shortened V by 7 bases and J by 7 bases, and 16 bases separated the two germline ends. The CDR3 covers 14 residues.

In regard to this clone: The sequenced fragment ends 3 residues before the CDR3 boundary, so the rest is inferred from the germline J gene. J is TRBJ2-6 and V is TRBV2; D may be TRBD1 (6 bases). This CDR3 has 17 amino acids. The germline V gene has CDR1 SNHLY and CDR2 FYNNEI. Trimming shortened V by 6 bases and J by 9 bases, and 24 bases separated the two germline ends. Here the CDR3 reads CASRGTYSPDRGNVLTF. The CDR3 bases that were read are TGTGCCAGCAGGGGGACATATTCGCCCGATCGTGGCAACGTC.

As to this clone: The CDR3 end is not reached by the read, which stops 3 residues before it; the germline J gene fills it in. This chain links TRBV6-2 or TRBV6-3 with TRBJ2-7; TRBD1 is a possible D gene (6 bases). This CDR3 region has 14 residues. Germline CDR1 MNHEY, CDR2 SVGEGT. V was pared by 7 bases and J by 0 bases, with 13 bases between. This CDR3 is CASNVRDNSYEQYF. Incomplete CDR3 DNA: TGTGCCAGCAATGTTCGGGACAACTCCTACGAG.

As to this clone: The read falls 3 residues short of the CDR3 end, and the missing part is taken from the germline J gene. The J gene is TRBJ2-7, the V gene TRBV10-3; 8 positions match TRBD2. CDR1 is ENHRY, CDR2 SYGVKD, per germline. CDR3 size: 13 residues. The V and J ends lost 6 bases and 6 bases, in that order; junction bases with no gene match: 7. CDR3 region: CAIRESGSGEQYF. CDR3 bases read: TGTGCCATCAGGGAGAGCGGGAGTGGCGAG.

A remark on this clone: The read finishes 3 residues shy of the CDR3 end, and the germline J gene is used to complete it. The chain carries TRBV7-6 and TRBJ2-7; 8 bases line up with TRBD2. Germline V gene sequence: CDR1 SGHVS, CDR2 FNYEAQ. The CDR3 totals 17 residues. The J segment lost 5 bases and the V segment lost 1 base, leaving 13 bases of the junction unmatched. CDR3 bases read: TGTGCCAGCAGCTTAGGTACAGCGGGAGCTAAACAGGACGAG. Protein: CASSLGTAGAKQDE. The full-length CDR3 reads as CASSLGTAGAKQDEQYF.

CDR3 DNA (partial): TGTGCCAGTAGTATAGCGGCCCTAGCGGACAACACAGATACG. Translating gives CASSIAALADNTDT. Given in full, the CDR3 is CASSIAALADNTDTQYF. The chain joins TRBV19 to TRBJ2-3, with 7 bases matching TRBD2. The read ends 3 residues shy of where the CDR3 ends; the end is completed using the germline J gene. With V trimmed by 1 base and J by 2 bases, 9 bases remained unmatched. CDR3 length: 17 residues. Germline V gene data show CDR1 as LNHDA and CDR2 as SQIVND (reference sequence).

To note about this clone: The CDR3 end is not reached by the read, which stops 3 residues before it; the germline J gene fills it in. This chain joins TRBV19 and TRBJ1-1, with TRBD1 matching 7 bases. The trim removed 5 bases at V and 5 bases at J, leaving 11 bases unmatched. CDR3 size: 15 residues. Per germline, CDR1 LNHDA and CDR2 SQIVND (reference sequence). The CDR3 bases that were read are TGTGCCAGTAGTCCAAGGACAGGTACCGCGACTGAA. Protein product: CASSPRTGTATE. The CDR3 reads in full as CASSPRTGTATEAFF.

A remark on this clone: The DNA ends 3 residues before the CDR3 does, and the rest of the CDR3 is filled in from the germline J gene. The chain couples TRBV19 to TRBJ1-4, with 8 nucleotides matching TRBD1. With 4 bases clipped from V and 8 bases from J, the junction kept 6 bases outside the gene matches. The CDR3 is made up of 14 amino acids. Germline-derived CDR1 and CDR2 are LNHDA and SQIVND (reference sequence). CDR3: CASSKGQAIEKLFF. CDR3 DNA (partial): TGTGCCAGTAGTAAGGGACAGGCGATAGAAAAA.

Of note for this clone: The read falls 3 residues short of the CDR3 end, and the missing part is taken from the germline J gene. The chain employs TRBV30 and TRBJ2-1; 9 nucleotides align to TRBD1. In germline, CDR1 is GTSNPN, CDR2 SVGIG (reference sequence). This CDR3 region has 14 residues. With 3 bases clipped from V and 6 bases from J, the junction kept 6 bases outside the gene matches. The CDR3 protein is CAWRQGAQSNEQFF. The covered CDR3 bases are TGTGCCTGGAGACAGGGGGCGCAATCCAATGAG. The full variable domain, rest sourced from reference TRBV30 and TRBJ2-1, is SQTIHQWPATLVQPVGSPLSLECTVEGTSNPNLYWYRQAAGRGLQLLFYSVGIGQISSEVPQNLSASRPQDRQFILSSKKLLLSDSGFYLCAWRQGAQSNEQFFGPGTRLTVL.